This TCR beta chain was identified during a study of low-dose radiotherapy and immunotherapy resistance in tumors. Study-level information: The regimen for patients comprised intravenous nivolumab 240 mg every two weeks plus intravenous ipilimumab 1 mg/kg every six weeks. Every two weeks, the protocol called for intravenous cyclophosphamide at 200 mg/m2. It was given one day before each radiation and immunotherapy administration.

Both TCRalpha and TCRbeta chains were reverse transcribed with V-gene-specific primers. The authors ran about 18 PCR cycles to amplify TCRs with a constant-region primer and V-primer adapter. TCRdb analysed the reads with MiXCR anew, one entry per CDR3 protein. Of about 12,000 distinct CDR3 sequences listed, 76% are singletons. CDR3 length equals 14 residues. Trimming took 7 bases from V and 1 from J, leaving 11 bases between them. The germline V gene has CDR1 MNHEY and CDR2 SMNVEV (reference sequence). Along with nivolumab and ipilimumab, donors received aspirin, low-dose cyclophosphamide and low-dose radiotherapy. All eligible patients presented with advanced solid tumors that contained no tumor-infiltrating lymphocytes.

The clonotype comes from a human donor with advanced metastatic prostate, ovarian, gallbladder or colorectal cancer (not recorded which). This table probably holds off-target reads from a library built for another chain. V gene TRBV27 combines with J gene TRBJ1-5; possible D gene TRBD1, 5 bases. The CDR3 region is CASKMTESNQPQHF. The CDR3 bases are TGTGCCAGCAAGATGACAGAGAGCAATCAGCCCCAGCATTTT.